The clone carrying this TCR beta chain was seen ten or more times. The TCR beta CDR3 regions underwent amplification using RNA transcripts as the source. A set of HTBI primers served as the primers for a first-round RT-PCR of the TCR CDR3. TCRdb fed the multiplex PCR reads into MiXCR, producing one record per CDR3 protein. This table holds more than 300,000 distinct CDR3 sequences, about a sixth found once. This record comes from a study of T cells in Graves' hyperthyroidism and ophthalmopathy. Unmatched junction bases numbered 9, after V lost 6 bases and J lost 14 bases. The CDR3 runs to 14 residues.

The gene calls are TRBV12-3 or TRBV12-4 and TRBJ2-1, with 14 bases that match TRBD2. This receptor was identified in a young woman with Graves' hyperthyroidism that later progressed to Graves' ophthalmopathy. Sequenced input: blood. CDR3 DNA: TGTGCCAGCAGGGGGACTAGCGGGAGTTTGATGGAGTTCTTC. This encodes CASRGTSGSLMEFF.